This T cell receptor (beta chain) derives from a study of early T cells in non-severe SARS-CoV-2 infection. Study-wide results and caveats: VDJdb matching, biased toward anti-spike CD8 responses, missed private and CD4 specificities.

This clonotype has more than one count but fewer than ten. Its matching antigen is unknown. In the library, individual cDNA molecules carried attached unique molecular identifiers. A single record per CDR3 protein comes from TCRdb applying MiXCR to the 5' RACE reads. This repertoire shows 90,000 to 130,000 distinct CDR3 sequences, about 12% found once; its top ten account for 3.1%. In germline, CDR1 is MGHRA, CDR2 YSYEKL. V shed 5 bases and J shed 0 bases, with 10 bases lying between them. The CDR3 totals 14 residues. Input material: whole blood. This rearrangement joins TRBV4-1 to TRBJ1-1; perhaps TRBD1 as D (6 bases). The clonotype comes from an adult who was a healthcare worker with PCR-confirmed SARS-CoV-2 infection or an uninfected control (not recorded which). The CDR3 coding sequence is TGCGCCAGCAGCGAGGGGGTTCTGAACACTGAAGCTTTCTTT. Its protein is CASSEGVLNTEAFF.